This T cell receptor (beta chain) was profiled in a study of control samples from healthy donors and cancer patients. The table came from immunoSEQ multiplex PCR; TCRdb's copy has only in-frame clones and leaves some out. The repertoire holds over 100,000 clones, with roughly 89% as singletons. The V gene's germline CDR1 is PRHDT and CDR2 FYEKMQ (reference sequence). The trim removed 5 bases at V and 2 bases at J, leaving 11 bases unmatched. This CDR3 spans 17 amino acids. Sequencing was performed on blood. This receptor was obtained from a man younger than 30 in good health. This chain uses TRBV13 with TRBJ1-5; the match to TRBD1 covers 8 bases. CDR3 in amino acids: CASSLSRGLLRNQPQHF. CDR3 nucleotides: TGTGCCAGCAGCCTTAGCAGGGGGCTCCTTCGCAATCAGCCCCAGCATTTT.